These 30 T cell receptor beta chains originate from one sample sequenced in a study of CD8 T cells in ankylosing spondylitis. TCRdb re-analysed the 5' RACE reads in MiXCR, keeping a single row per CDR3 protein. Among 45,000 or so distinct CDR3 sequences listed, 8% to 13% were seen once. The sample consisted of blood, either unsorted or a sorted T cell fraction (not recorded which). The receptors derive from a male donor with ankylosing spondylitis or in good health (not recorded which).

Many counts were recorded for this clonotype. The chain couples TRBV4-2 to TRBJ2-7, with 8 positions matching TRBD1. The CDR3 length is 16 residues. Germline-derived CDR1 and CDR2 are LGHNA and YNFKEQ. The V segment lost 5 bases and the J segment 9 bases; nucleotides outside the gene matches: 18. The DNA for the CDR3 is TGTGCCAGCAGCTTATCGAACGACAGGGGCCTACGAGGGCAGTACTTC. It specifies CASSLSNDRGLRGQYF.

The chain links TRBV12-3 or TRBV12-4 to TRBJ1-1, with D possibly being TRBD1 (5 bases). V was clipped by 5 bases and J by 3 bases, with 25 bases between them. The length of the CDR3 is 18 residues. CDR3 region: CASSRIGRWGEGDTEAFF. The CDR3 region has the DNA TGTGCCAGCAGTCGAATCGGGAGGTGGGGAGAAGGGGACACTGAAGCTTTCTTT.

The V gene is TRBV6-1, the J gene TRBJ2-7, with D tentatively TRBD1 (5 bases). In germline, CDR1 is MNHNS, CDR2 SASEGT. The CDR3 is 15 residues long. Deletions cut 5 bases from V and 4 bases from J, with 18 bases between. This CDR3 reads CASSRLGDRAYEQYF. The CDR3 region has the DNA TGTGCCAGCAGTCGCTTAGGAGACAGAGCTTACGAGCAGTACTTC.

This clonotype has a handful of counts. The V and J genes are TRBV7-6 and TRBJ1-1, with a weak D call TRBD1 (5 bases). Germline CDR1 SGHVS, CDR2 FNYEAQ. V gave up 0 bases and J gave up 7 bases, with 6 bases separating them. There are 12 residues in the CDR3. The CDR3 bases are TGTGCCAGCAGCTTAGCGGGGGTTGAAGCTTTCTTT. It specifies CASSLAGVEAFF.

This clonotype is termed medium-sized (0.01 to 0.1%). The V gene is TRBV20-1, the J gene TRBJ2-3; D uncertain. CDR3 size: 13 residues. CDR1 DFQATT and CDR2 SNEGSKA come from the germline V gene (reference sequence). V shed 7 bases and J shed 4 bases, with 15 bases lying between them. The CDR3 here is CSVRSPVADTQYF. CDR3 nucleotide sequence: TGCAGTGTGAGATCTCCGGTTGCAGATACGCAGTATTTT.

The V call is TRBV20-1, the J call TRBJ2-3; either TRBD1 or TRBD2 may fit D (7 bases each). The CDR3 loop spans 15 amino acids. V lost 5 bases and J lost 6, with 21 bases in between. The germline V gene encodes CDR1 DFQATT and CDR2 SNEGSKA (reference sequence). CDR3 nucleotide sequence: TGCAGTGCTCCCCCCAGGGGGGGCAGGGTGGATACGCAGTATTTT. Its protein product is CSAPPRGGRVDTQYF.

This chain uses TRBV29-1 with TRBJ2-7; 7 nucleotides line up with TRBD2. The CDR3 covers 12 residues. V gave up 2 bases and J gave up 5 bases; unmatched junction bases: 3. Germline-derived CDR1 and CDR2 are SQVTM and ANQGSEA. CDR3 nucleotide sequence: TGCAGCGTTGAACGGGGAGGGGACGAGCAGTACTTC. This sequence encodes CSVERGGDEQYF.

In its sample, this clonotype was seen a few times. The chain has TRBV7-2 and TRBJ2-7, with TRBD2 as a possible D gene (6 bases). Germline CDR1 reads SGHTA; CDR2 reads FQGNSA. There are 15 residues in the CDR3. V lost 5 bases to trimming and J lost 4 bases, with 18 bases between them. CDR3 sequence (DNA): TGTGCCAGCAGCCCCGTGCCGGGGGAGGCATACGAGCAGTACTTC. Translating gives CASSPVPGEAYEQYF.

The chain is built from TRBV7-2 and TRBJ2-3; no clear D. V was shortened by 6 bases and J by 2 bases, with 6 bases between the two germline ends. The CDR3 covers 12 residues. The V gene's germline CDR1 is SGHTA and CDR2 FQGNSA. DNA for the CDR3: TGTGCCAGCAGAGTCGTCACAGATACGCAGTATTTT. It is translated as CASRVVTDTQYF.

This clonotype has more than one count but fewer than ten. The chain uses TRBV10-2 and TRBJ1-6, with D perhaps TRBD1 (5 bases). The CDR3 has 18 residues. V shed 2 bases and J shed 0 bases, with 14 bases lying between them. Per germline, CDR1 WSHSY and CDR2 SAAADI. The CDR3 reads CASSEGGLLSSYNSPLHF. CDR3 DNA sequence: TGCGCCAGCAGTGAGGGGGGACTCCTGAGCTCCTATAATTCACCCCTCCACTTT.

This clonotype was counted only a few times. The chain couples TRBV3-1 to TRBJ1-5, with D unclear. The V gene's germline CDR1 is LGHDT and CDR2 YNNKEL (reference sequence). The CDR3 length is 14 residues. V lost 0 bases, J lost 5 bases, and 8 bases lay in between. The DNA for the CDR3 is TGTGCCAGCAGCCAAGAAAAAGGTTATCAGCCCCAGCATTTT. As protein: CASSQEKGYQPQHF.

This clonotype was counted many times. The V call is TRBV6-2 or TRBV6-3, the J call TRBJ2-7; D not certain. Germline-derived CDR1 and CDR2 are MNHEY and SVGEGT. This CDR3 is built from 13 residues. V was trimmed by 5 bases and J by 5 bases, leaving 13 bases between them. Written as DNA, the CDR3 is TGTGCCAGCAGTCCCCTTCTTGTACACGAGCAGTACTTC. This encodes CASSPLLVHEQYF.

As regards this clonotype: The junction departs from the called germline gene at one end, perhaps through a read error. In nucleotides, the CDR3 is TGTGCCAGCTCACCTCAAGGACAGGGCAATCAGTCCCAGCATTTT. Its translation: CASSPQGQGNQSQHF. The J gene is TRBJ1-5, the V gene TRBV18; the match to TRBD1 covers 8 bases. CDR1 is KGHSH and CDR2 is LQKENI in the germline V gene. The CDR3 is 15 residues long.

This clonotype was detected many times. This rearrangement joins TRBV14 to TRBJ2-7, with D unresolved. Germline V CDR1 and CDR2: SGHDN, FVKESK. The V end was cut by 4 bases, the J end by 3 bases, with 7 bases between. This CDR3 has 12 amino acids. The CDR3 reads CASSRLIYEQYF. Written as DNA, the CDR3 is TGTGCCAGCAGCCGACTGATCTACGAGCAGTACTTC.

This clonotype was counted at least ten times. The chain links TRBV12-3 or TRBV12-4 to TRBJ2-3, with 8 bases that match TRBD2. Trimming took 3 bases from V and 4 from J; bases not matched to a gene: 9. This CDR3 is built from 16 residues. CDR3 in amino acids: CASSFGRGSYADTQYF. The CDR3 bases are TGTGCCAGCAGTTTCGGGAGGGGGTCCTATGCAGATACGCAGTATTTT.

This clonotype was seen many times. The chain joins TRBV29-1 to TRBJ2-7; D unresolved. V shed 8 bases and J shed 2 bases, with 13 bases lying between them. CDR1 is SQVTM and CDR2 is ANQGSEA in the germline V gene. The CDR3 contains 12 residues. CDR3: CSLLDGTYEQYF. The CDR3 bases are TGCAGCCTATTGGACGGAACCTACGAGCAGTACTTC.

This clonotype was detected ten times or more. This chain joins TRBV19 and TRBJ2-1, with D unclear. V shed 2 bases and J shed 6 bases, with 14 bases lying between them. CDR1 is LNHDA, CDR2 SQIVND, per germline (reference sequence). The CDR3 contains 15 residues. In DNA form, the CDR3 reads TGTGCCAGTAGTATATCCAACCCTTCTGCCAATGAGCAGTTCTTC. Protein: CASSISNPSANEQFF. The complete variable domain, with remaining parts taken from reference TRBV19 and TRBJ2-1, reads DGGITQSPKYLFRKEGQNVTLSCEQNLNHDAMYWYRQDPGQGLRLIYYSQIVNDFQKGDIAEGYSVSREKKESFPLTVTSAQKNPTAFYLCASSISNPSANEQFFGPGTRLTVL.

On this clonotype: A much bigger clone sits one base away, suggesting this may be a read error. The V call is TRBV29-1, the J call TRBJ1-2, with 7 positions matching TRBD1. V dropped 5 bases and J dropped 6; count of bases not matched to a gene: 9. Germline V gene sequence: CDR1 SQVTM, CDR2 ANQGSEA. This CDR3 has 13 amino acids. CDR3 DNA sequence: TGCAGCGTTCGGACAGGATGGAACAATGGCTACACCTTC. Amino acids: CSVRTGWNNGYTF. Together with reference TRBV29-1 and TRBJ1-2, the CDR3 gives the full variable domain: SAVISQKPSRDICQRGTSLTIQCQVDSQVTMMFWYRQQPGQSLTLIATANQGSEATYESGFVIDKFPISRPNLTFSTLTVSNMSPEDSSIYLCSVRTGWNNGYTFGSGTRLTVV.

The sample holds many counts of this clonotype. This chain joins TRBV12-3 or TRBV12-4 and TRBJ1-5; D unresolved. Trimming left V 6 bases short and J 5 bases short, with 11 bases between. There are 13 residues in the CDR3. The DNA of the CDR3 is TGTGCCAGCAGATCGGGGTTGGATCAGCCCCAGCATTTT. Its translation: CASRSGLDQPQHF.

This clonotype has only a few counts. The J gene is TRBJ2-1, the V gene TRBV5-5; 7 bases match TRBD1. The CDR3 sequence is 14 residues long. CDR1 and CDR2 from the germline V gene are SGHKS and YYEKEE (reference sequence). V gave up 2 bases and J gave up 5 bases; unmatched junction bases: 4. CDR3 region: CASSLDRDHNEQFF. The CDR3 DNA reads TGTGCCAGCAGCTTAGACAGGGACCACAATGAGCAGTTCTTC.

In this sample, this clonotype turned up a few times. The chain links TRBV27 to TRBJ1-1; a weak D match, TRBD1 (5 bases). The CDR3 spans 13 residues. Germline CDR1 is MNHEY and CDR2 is SMNVEV (reference sequence). V lost 11 bases, J lost 0 bases, and 13 bases lay in between. The CDR3 loop is CAAGGGLNTEAFF. CDR3 in DNA: TGTGCCGCGGGTGGGGGACTGAACACTGAAGCTTTCTTT.

This clonotype was recorded many times. J is TRBJ1-2 and V is TRBV10-3; D not certain. Germline V gene sequence: CDR1 ENHRY, CDR2 SYGVKD. The CDR3 runs 13 residues. Trimming left V 0 bases short and J 8 bases short, with 10 bases between. CDR3 coding DNA: TGTGCCATCAGTGAGTCTCCCTCTACCGGCTACACCTTC. Its translation is CAISESPSTGYTF.

This clonotype came up many times. The chain recombines TRBV29-1 with TRBJ2-2, with 9 bases matching TRBD1. This CDR3 is built from 15 residues. V shed 4 bases, J shed 1 base, and the junction held 4 bases outside the gene matches. The germline CDR1 and CDR2 sequences are SQVTM and ANQGSEA. For the CDR3, the DNA is TGCAGCGTTGGACCGGGACAGGGGAACACCGGGGAGCTGTTTTTT. This codes for CSVGPGQGNTGELFF.

This clonotype was seen a few times. This chain joins TRBV12-5 and TRBJ1-3; no firm D call. The CDR3 is 12 residues long. From germline, CDR1 is LGHNT and CDR2 FRNRAP. V was trimmed by 4 bases and J by 4 bases, leaving 5 bases between them. CDR3 region: CASGSEGNTIYF. In DNA, the CDR3 is TGTGCTAGTGGTTCGGAAGGAAACACCATATATTTT.

This clonotype appeared many times. The chain combines TRBV5-6 with TRBJ1-4; 9 bases match TRBD1. J was trimmed by 3 bases and V by 4 bases; bases with no gene match: 7. Germline loops: CDR1 SGHDT, CDR2 YYEEEE. The CDR3 is made up of 16 amino acids. The CDR3 coding sequence is TGTGCCAGCAGCCTGACGACAGGGGGAGCTAATGAAAAACTGTTTTTT. It translates to CASSLTTGGANEKLFF.

This clonotype showed up many times. The chain employs TRBV7-6 and TRBJ1-4; D gene ambiguous. V shed 2 bases and J shed 3 bases, with 7 bases lying between them. CDR3 length: 14 amino acids. The V gene's germline CDR1 is SGHVS and CDR2 FNYEAQ. The chain's CDR3 is CASSLNRANEKLFF. The CDR3 DNA follows: TGTGCCAGCAGCTTAAACCGGGCTAATGAAAAACTGTTTTTT.

This clonotype appeared many times. The rearrangement joins TRBV19 to TRBJ2-1; perhaps TRBD2 as D (6 bases). Trimming stripped 5 bases from V and 9 bases from J, with 8 bases between. Germline V gene data show CDR1 as LNHDA and CDR2 as SQIVND (reference sequence). The CDR3 is 11 amino acids. CDR3 DNA: TGTGCCAGTAGTGGGGGAGGTGAGCAGTTCTTC. This encodes CASSGGGEQFF.

This chain uses TRBV7-2 with TRBJ1-2; D gene ambiguous. The CDR3 totals 11 residues. The V end lost 5 bases, the J end lost 8 bases, and 9 bases lay between the germline ends. CDR1 is SGHTA, CDR2 FQGNSA, per germline. The CDR3 DNA is TGTGCCAGCAGCGCCCCGGGCGGCTACACCTTC. It translates to CASSAPGGYTF.

The chain combines TRBV5-1 with TRBJ2-7, with D uncertain. The V gene's germline CDR1 is SGHRS and CDR2 YFSETQ. There are 13 residues in the CDR3. Trimming stripped 3 bases from V and 7 bases from J, with 14 bases between. This CDR3 is CASSSFGRREQYF. For the CDR3, the DNA is TGCGCCAGCAGCTCCTTCGGACGGCGAGAGCAGTACTTC.

This clonotype was recorded at least ten times. The chain combines TRBV5-5 with TRBJ2-1; 7 bases match TRBD1. V lost 4 bases and J lost 1; bases outside the gene matches: 2. Germline assignment: CDR1 SGHKS and CDR2 YYEKEE (reference sequence). The CDR3 runs to 14 residues. CDR3 amino acids: CASSLTGSYNEQFF. The CDR3, as DNA: TGTGCCAGCAGCCTGACAGGGTCCTACAATGAGCAGTTCTTC.